The rows below give T cell receptor beta chains drawn from one sample of a study of cytomegalovirus exposure and HLA in healthy donors. TCRdb's copy holds only in-frame clones and misses some; the assay was immunoSEQ multiplex PCR. This table has about 140,000 clones, 70% to 90% appearing once. Sequenced: PBMCs. The source of these receptors is a woman aged 30 to 39 in good health and CMV-seronegative. The CDR3 runs from the conserved cysteine through the conserved F or W.

j_call v_call cdr3_length cdr3_aa
TRBJ1-6 TRBV6-1 12 CASSEPTAPLHF
TRBJ2-3 TRBV27 13 CASGQGNTDTQYF
TRBJ1-3 TRBV4-1 17 CASSHRQGDESGNTIYF
TRBJ1-5 TRBV5-5 16 CASSLAVGRGTQPQHF
TRBJ1-5 TRBV29-1 14 CSVSGTGGDQPQHF
TRBJ2-3 TRBV9 16 CASSVVGGGDPDTQYF
TRBJ1-2 TRBV4-1 15 CASSKWSGQVYGYTF
TRBJ1-1 TRBV7-2 15 CASSLFSRGGTEAFF
TRBJ1-1 TRBV18 15 CASTIQTGTNTEAFF
TRBJ2-1 TRBV6-6 14 CASQPGGAYNEQFF
TRBJ1-2 TRBV6-5 14 CASTPPGQGSGYTF
TRBJ2-7 TRBV28 16 CASSGIVQGTPYEQYF
TRBJ2-2 TRBV28 15 CASSLGGTDTGELFF
TRBJ1-6 TRBV5-1 13 CASSLAGEAPLHF
TRBJ1-1 TRBV29-1 12 CSVDRDDTEAFF
TRBJ2-1 TRBV15 18 CATSRGPGGGNSYNEQFF
TRBJ1-2 TRBV5-1 16 CASSVGAGQGYYGYTF